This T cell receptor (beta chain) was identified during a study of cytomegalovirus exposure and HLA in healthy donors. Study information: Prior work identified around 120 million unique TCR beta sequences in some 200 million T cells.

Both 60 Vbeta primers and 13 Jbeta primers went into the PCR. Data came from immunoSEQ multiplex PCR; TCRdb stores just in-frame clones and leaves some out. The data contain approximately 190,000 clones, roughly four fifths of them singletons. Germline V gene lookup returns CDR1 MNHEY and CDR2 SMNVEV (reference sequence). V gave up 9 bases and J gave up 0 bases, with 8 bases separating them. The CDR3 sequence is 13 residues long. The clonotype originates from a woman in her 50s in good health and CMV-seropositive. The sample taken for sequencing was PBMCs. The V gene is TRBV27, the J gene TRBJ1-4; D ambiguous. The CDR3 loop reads CASAAATNEKLFF. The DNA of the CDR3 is TGTGCCAGTGCGGCGGCAACTAATGAAAAACTGTTTTTT.